This is a list of T cell receptor beta chains from one sample in a study of T cell responses to AZD1222 COVID-19 vaccine. Assay: immunoSEQ multiplex PCR; the TCRdb copy retains only in-frame clones and omits some. The table lists 100,000 to 150,000 clones, roughly 90% of them singletons. Specimen: peripheral blood, collected on day 0 of AZD1222 vaccination. The receptor set was obtained from an adult in good health. CDR3s include the opening cysteine and the closing phenylalanine or tryptophan. The order of the fields is V gene, J gene, clone size, D gene, CDR3 protein, CDR3 DNA. D genes are given only for firm matches. Clone size is shown for a subset of rows, as once, few, many or a class of expanded clone.

V gene: TRBV7-2
J gene: TRBJ2-7
clone size: once
D gene: TRBD2
CDR3 protein: CASSLELSGVEQYF
CDR3 DNA: TGTGCCAGCAGCTTAGAACTTAGCGGGGTCGAGCAGTACTTC

V gene: TRBV6-6
J gene: TRBJ2-7
clone size: .
D gene: TRBD2
CDR3 protein: CASSFRLLAGDGEQYF
CDR3 DNA: TGTGCCAGCAGTTTTCGCCTTCTAGCGGGAGATGGTGAGCAGTACTTC

V gene: TRBV5-1
J gene: TRBJ2-7
clone size: .
D gene: .
CDR3 protein: CASSLGLDYEQYF
CDR3 DNA: TGCGCCAGCAGCTTGGGACTAGATTACGAGCAGTACTTC

V gene: TRBV11-2
J gene: TRBJ2-2
clone size: .
D gene: .
CDR3 protein: CASTTGGAGELFF
CDR3 DNA: TGTGCCAGCACCACTGGAGGGGCCGGGGAGCTGTTTTTT

V gene: TRBV10-3
J gene: TRBJ1-2
clone size: once
D gene: .
CDR3 protein: CAISGTGSGPGYTF
CDR3 DNA: TGTGCCATCAGTGGAACAGGGTCCGGGCCTGGCTACACCTTC

V gene: TRBV12-3/TRBV12-4
J gene: TRBJ1-2
clone size: .
D gene: .
CDR3 protein: CASRLDGNYGYTF
CDR3 DNA: TGTGCCAGCAGGCTGGACGGGAACTATGGCTACACCTTC

V gene: TRBV6-5
J gene: TRBJ2-3
clone size: .
D gene: TRBD2
CDR3 protein: CASSYRGSGVDTQYF
CDR3 DNA: TGTGCCAGCAGTTACCGCGGGAGCGGGGTCGATACGCAGTATTTT

V gene: TRBV6-4
J gene: TRBJ2-3
clone size: .
D gene: .
CDR3 protein: CASSESATSGTDTQYF
CDR3 DNA: TGTGCCAGCAGTGAGTCGGCTACATCCGGGACAGATACGCAGTATTTT

V gene: TRBV9
J gene: TRBJ2-1
clone size: few
D gene: .
CDR3 protein: CASSEYNEQFF
CDR3 DNA: TGTGCCAGCAGCGAATACAATGAGCAGTTCTTC

V gene: TRBV6-4
J gene: TRBJ1-2
clone size: .
D gene: .
CDR3 protein: CASTGRATGTIERGYGYTF
CDR3 DNA: TGTGCCAGCACAGGGAGGGCGACAGGAACTATAGAACGTGGCTATGGCTACACCTTC

V gene: TRBV10-3
J gene: TRBJ1-5
clone size: .
D gene: .
CDR3 protein: CAISESLTSTGSNQPQHF
CDR3 DNA: TGTGCCATCAGTGAGTCGTTGACCTCCACGGGGAGCAATCAGCCCCAGCATTTT

V gene: TRBV7-9
J gene: TRBJ2-1
clone size: .
D gene: TRBD2
CDR3 protein: CASDLGLADYNEQFF
CDR3 DNA: TGTGCCAGCGACCTCGGACTAGCGGATTACAATGAGCAGTTCTTC

V gene: TRBV5-4
J gene: TRBJ1-1
clone size: .
D gene: .
CDR3 protein: CASSDPDAAGEAFF
CDR3 DNA: TGTGCCAGCAGCGACCCGGACGCGGCCGGTGAAGCTTTCTTT

V gene: TRBV6-5
J gene: TRBJ2-7
clone size: .
D gene: TRBD1
CDR3 protein: CASTGTGDPFYF
CDR3 DNA: TGTGCCAGCACCGGGACAGGAGACCCTTTTTACTTC

V gene: TRBV24-1
J gene: TRBJ1-5
clone size: .
D gene: .
CDR3 protein: CATRESGRNQPQHF
CDR3 DNA: TGTGCCACCCGGGAGTCGGGACGTAATCAGCCCCAGCATTTT

V gene: TRBV7-9
J gene: TRBJ1-6
clone size: .
D gene: TRBD1
CDR3 protein: CASSIGQGRSPLHF
CDR3 DNA: TGTGCCAGCAGCATTGGACAGGGGAGGTCACCCCTCCACTTT

V gene: TRBV5-1
J gene: TRBJ1-1
clone size: .
D gene: .
CDR3 protein: CASSPLSQNTEAFF
CDR3 DNA: TGCGCCAGCAGCCCCCTAAGCCAGAACACTGAAGCTTTCTTT

V gene: TRBV19
J gene: TRBJ2-7
clone size: .
D gene: .
CDR3 protein: CASSMGSGPYEQYF
CDR3 DNA: TGTGCCAGTAGTATGGGCAGCGGGCCCTACGAGCAGTACTTC

V gene: TRBV7-3
J gene: TRBJ1-1
clone size: .
D gene: TRBD1
CDR3 protein: CASSNRGDTEAFF
CDR3 DNA: TGTGCCAGCAGCAACAGGGGGGACACTGAAGCTTTCTTT

V gene: TRBV5-4
J gene: TRBJ2-1
clone size: .
D gene: .
CDR3 protein: CASSWGGLEQFF
CDR3 DNA: TGTGCCAGCAGCTGGGGGGGCTTGGAGCAGTTCTTC

V gene: TRBV6-5
J gene: TRBJ2-7
clone size: .
D gene: .
CDR3 protein: CASSPPLGSYEQYF
CDR3 DNA: TGTGCCAGCAGCCCCCCCCTCGGATCCTACGAGCAGTACTTC

V gene: TRBV5-5
J gene: TRBJ2-4
clone size: .
D gene: .
CDR3 protein: CASSLVWTARLAKNIQYF
CDR3 DNA: TGTGCCAGCAGCTTAGTATGGACGGCTCGACTAGCCAAAAACATTCAGTACTTC

V gene: TRBV6-5
J gene: TRBJ2-3
clone size: once
D gene: .
CDR3 protein: CARLIGRDTQYF
CDR3 DNA: TGTGCCAGGCTAATCGGTCGAGATACGCAGTATTTT

V gene: TRBV6-5
J gene: TRBJ2-1
clone size: .
D gene: TRBD1
CDR3 protein: CASSPGTGSTNEQFF
CDR3 DNA: TGTGCCAGCAGTCCTGGGACAGGGAGTACGAATGAGCAGTTCTTC

V gene: TRBV4-2
J gene: TRBJ1-2
clone size: .
D gene: .
CDR3 protein: CASSPPTRLSERRDGYTF
CDR3 DNA: TGTGCCAGCAGCCCCCCGACCCGCCTTTCGGAAAGGCGGGATGGCTACACCTTC

V gene: TRBV4-2
J gene: TRBJ1-2
clone size: .
D gene: .
CDR3 protein: CASSQGVYGYTF
CDR3 DNA: TGTGCCAGCAGCCAGGGGGTGTATGGCTACACCTTC

V gene: TRBV28
J gene: TRBJ1-5
clone size: few
D gene: .
CDR3 protein: CASSSSVESNQPQHF
CDR3 DNA: TGTGCCAGCAGTTCGTCGGTTGAGAGCAATCAGCCCCAGCATTTT

V gene: TRBV21-1
J gene: TRBJ2-5
clone size: .
D gene: .
CDR3 protein: CASSKGDLTSTETQYF
CDR3 DNA: TGTGCCAGCAGCAAAGGAGATCTTACCTCTACTGAGACCCAGTACTTC

V gene: TRBV29-1
J gene: TRBJ1-1
clone size: .
D gene: TRBD1
CDR3 protein: CSVEDGGTGGSGARFDAFF
CDR3 DNA: TGCAGCGTTGAAGATGGGGGGACAGGGGGCTCGGGAGCAAGATTTGACGCTTTCTTT

V gene: TRBV25-1
J gene: TRBJ1-2
clone size: .
D gene: .
CDR3 protein: CASSDAESNYGYTF
CDR3 DNA: TGTGCCAGCAGTGATGCGGAATCTAACTATGGCTACACCTTC

V gene: TRBV29-1
J gene: TRBJ2-1
clone size: .
D gene: .
CDR3 protein: CSVAGQNNEQFF
CDR3 DNA: TGCAGCGTCGCGGGACAGAACAATGAGCAGTTCTTC

V gene: TRBV24-1
J gene: TRBJ2-2
clone size: once
D gene: TRBD1
CDR3 protein: CATSDLDRAGDTGELFF
CDR3 DNA: TGTGCCACCAGTGACCTAGACAGGGCAGGGGACACCGGGGAGCTGTTTTTT

V gene: TRBV4-1
J gene: TRBJ2-6
clone size: .
D gene: .
CDR3 protein: CASSQQKGLGANVLTF
CDR3 DNA: TGCGCCAGCAGCCAACAAAAGGGGCTTGGGGCCAACGTCCTGACTTTC

V gene: TRBV18
J gene: TRBJ2-5
clone size: .
D gene: .
CDR3 protein: CASSLAGTPSEYF
CDR3 DNA: TGTGCCAGCTCACTAGCCGGGACACCAAGCGAGTACTTC

V gene: TRBV6-6
J gene: TRBJ1-3
clone size: .
D gene: .
CDR3 protein: CASSYKGSSGNTIYF
CDR3 DNA: TGTGCCAGCAGTTACAAAGGCTCCTCTGGAAACACCATATATTTT

V gene: TRBV9
J gene: TRBJ2-1
clone size: .
D gene: TRBD2
CDR3 protein: CASSPRGGAYNEQFF
CDR3 DNA: TGTGCCAGCAGCCCGCGCGGGGGGGCCTACAATGAGCAGTTCTTC

V gene: TRBV5-1
J gene: TRBJ1-1
clone size: .
D gene: TRBD1
CDR3 protein: CASSLSRGPNTEAFF
CDR3 DNA: TGCGCCAGCAGCTTGTCAAGGGGGCCGAACACTGAAGCTTTCTTT

V gene: TRBV30
J gene: TRBJ1-1
clone size: .
D gene: .
CDR3 protein: CAWSREVSTEAFF
CDR3 DNA: TGTGCCTGGAGTCGTGAGGTTTCCACTGAAGCTTTCTTT

V gene: TRBV28
J gene: TRBJ1-6
clone size: .
D gene: .
CDR3 protein: CASSQWAGRGFSYNSPLHF
CDR3 DNA: TGTGCCAGCAGCCAATGGGCAGGACGCGGGTTTTCCTATAATTCACCCCTCCACTTT

V gene: TRBV29-1
J gene: TRBJ1-1
clone size: once
D gene: .
CDR3 protein: CSVEIRDNEAFF
CDR3 DNA: TGCAGCGTTGAAATCCGGGACAACGAAGCTTTCTTT

V gene: TRBV9
J gene: TRBJ2-5
clone size: .
D gene: TRBD2
CDR3 protein: CASSSAASGPQETQYF
CDR3 DNA: TGTGCCAGCAGCTCAGCGGCTAGCGGGCCTCAAGAGACCCAGTACTTC

V gene: TRBV6-5
J gene: TRBJ2-7
clone size: .
D gene: .
CDR3 protein: CASAAGTGYEQYF
CDR3 DNA: TGTGCCAGCGCCGCGGGCACGGGTTACGAGCAGTACTTC

V gene: TRBV21-1
J gene: TRBJ2-5
clone size: .
D gene: .
CDR3 protein: CARPASSQETQYF
CDR3 DNA: TGTGCCAGACCCGCTAGCAGCCAAGAGACCCAGTACTTC

V gene: TRBV2
J gene: TRBJ2-4
clone size: .
D gene: .
CDR3 protein: CASSVNGLGYF
CDR3 DNA: TGTGCCAGCAGTGTAAATGGCTTGGGGTACTTC

V gene: TRBV10-3
J gene: TRBJ1-2
clone size: .
D gene: .
CDR3 protein: CAIVEGAYGYTF
CDR3 DNA: TGTGCCATCGTAGAAGGAGCCTATGGCTACACCTTC

V gene: TRBV27
J gene: TRBJ2-3
clone size: .
D gene: .
CDR3 protein: CASSLGGNKVDTQYF
CDR3 DNA: TGTGCCAGCAGTTTGGGCGGGAACAAGGTGGATACGCAGTATTTT